This TCR beta chain was identified in a study of CD8 T cells in Susac syndrome. The RNA input was about 0.45 to 1 ug, and it was reverse transcribed with random hexamers. TCRdb independently ran MiXCR on the immunoSEQ multiplex PCR reads; one entry per CDR3 protein. The sample has 150,000 or so distinct CDR3 sequences; around 93% are singletons. High-throughput TCR beta sequencing covered peripheral CD8+ and CD4+ T cells. The Susac syndrome patients fit the recently defined diagnostic criteria for definite or probable disease. Details on this clonotype: Its cognate antigen is unknown.

CDR3 length: 13 amino acids. Germline CDR1 GTSNPN, CDR2 SVGIG (reference sequence). V gave up 5 bases and J gave up 4 bases, with 12 bases separating them. Study results and caveats: CD4+ T cell repertoires in Susac syndrome lacked clonal expansion.

V and J are TRBV30 and TRBJ2-1, with D possibly being TRBD1 (6 bases). The clonotype was recovered from a human donor with Susac syndrome. Sequencing was performed on CD4+ T cells from PBMCs. The CDR3 region has the DNA TGTGCCTGGGAGGGGGAGTCTTACAATGAGCAGTTCTTC. Amino acids: CAWEGESYNEQFF.